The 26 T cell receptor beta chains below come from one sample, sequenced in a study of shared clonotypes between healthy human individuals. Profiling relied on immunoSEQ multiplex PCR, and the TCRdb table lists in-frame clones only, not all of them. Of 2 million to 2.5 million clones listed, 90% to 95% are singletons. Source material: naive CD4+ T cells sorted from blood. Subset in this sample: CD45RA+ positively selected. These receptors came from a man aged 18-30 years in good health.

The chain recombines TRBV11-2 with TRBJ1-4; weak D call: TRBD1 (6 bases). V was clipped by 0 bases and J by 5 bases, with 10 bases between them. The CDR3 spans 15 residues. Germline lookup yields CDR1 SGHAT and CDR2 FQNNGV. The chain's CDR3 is CASSLDGGRNEKLFF. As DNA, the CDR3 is TGTGCCAGCAGCTTAGATGGGGGCAGGAATGAAAAACTGTTTTTT.

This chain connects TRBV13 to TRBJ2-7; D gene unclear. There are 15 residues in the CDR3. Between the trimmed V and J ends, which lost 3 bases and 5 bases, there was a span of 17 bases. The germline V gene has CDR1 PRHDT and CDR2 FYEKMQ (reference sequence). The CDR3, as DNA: TGTGCCAGCAGCTTTCGCCGGCTTGGGCAGGACGAGCAGTACTTC. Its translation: CASSFRRLGQDEQYF.

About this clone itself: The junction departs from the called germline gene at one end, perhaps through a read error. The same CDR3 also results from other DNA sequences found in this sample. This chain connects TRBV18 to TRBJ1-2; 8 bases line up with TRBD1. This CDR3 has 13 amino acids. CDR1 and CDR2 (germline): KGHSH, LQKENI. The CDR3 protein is CASSPQGDYGYTF. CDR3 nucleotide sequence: TGTGCCAGCTCTCCACAGGGGGACTATGGCTACACCTTC.

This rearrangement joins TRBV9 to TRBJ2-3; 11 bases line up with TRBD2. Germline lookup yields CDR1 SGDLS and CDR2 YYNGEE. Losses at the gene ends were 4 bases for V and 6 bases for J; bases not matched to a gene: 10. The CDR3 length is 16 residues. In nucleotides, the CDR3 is TGTGCCAGCAGCCCCTGGACTAGCGGGTCTCGGGATACGCAGTATTTT. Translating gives CASSPWTSGSRDTQYF.

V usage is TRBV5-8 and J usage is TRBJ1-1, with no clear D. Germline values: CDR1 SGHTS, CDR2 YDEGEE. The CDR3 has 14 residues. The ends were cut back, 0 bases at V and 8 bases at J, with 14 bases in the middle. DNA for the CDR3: TGTGCCAGCAGCTTGGTCGACGGCGGCGTGGAAGCTTTCTTT. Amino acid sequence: CASSLVDGGVEAFF. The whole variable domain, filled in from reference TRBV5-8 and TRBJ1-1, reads EAGVTQSPTHLIKTRGQQATLRCSPISGHTSVYWYQQALGLGLQFLLWYDEGEERNRGNFPPRFSGRQFPNYSSELNVNALELEDSALYLCASSLVDGGVEAFFGQGTRLTVV.

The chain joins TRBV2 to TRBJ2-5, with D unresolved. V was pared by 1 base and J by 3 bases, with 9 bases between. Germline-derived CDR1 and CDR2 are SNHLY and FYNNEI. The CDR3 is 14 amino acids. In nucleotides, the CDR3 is TGTGCCAGCAGTGAAGACAGATCCGAAGAGACCCAGTACTTC. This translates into CASSEDRSEETQYF.

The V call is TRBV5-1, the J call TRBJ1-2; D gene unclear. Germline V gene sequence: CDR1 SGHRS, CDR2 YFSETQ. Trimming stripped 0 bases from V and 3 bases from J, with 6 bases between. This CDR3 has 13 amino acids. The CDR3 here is CASSLEAYYGYTF. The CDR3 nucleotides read TGCGCCAGCAGCTTGGAGGCTTACTATGGCTACACCTTC.

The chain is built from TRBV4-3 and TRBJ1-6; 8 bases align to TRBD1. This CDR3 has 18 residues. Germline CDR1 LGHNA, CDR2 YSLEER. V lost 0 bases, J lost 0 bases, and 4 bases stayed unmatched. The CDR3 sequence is CASSQEGTGLSYNSPLHF. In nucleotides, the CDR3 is TGCGCCAGCAGCCAAGAAGGGACAGGCCTCTCCTATAATTCACCCCTCCACTTT.

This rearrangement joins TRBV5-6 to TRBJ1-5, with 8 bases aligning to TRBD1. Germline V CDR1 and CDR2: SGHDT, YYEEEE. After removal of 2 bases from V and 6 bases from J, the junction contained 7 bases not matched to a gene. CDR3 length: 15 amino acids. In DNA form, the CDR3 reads TGTGCCAGCAGCTTAAGGGCAGGGGGCGGTCAGCCCCAGCATTTT. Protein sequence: CASSLRAGGGQPQHF.

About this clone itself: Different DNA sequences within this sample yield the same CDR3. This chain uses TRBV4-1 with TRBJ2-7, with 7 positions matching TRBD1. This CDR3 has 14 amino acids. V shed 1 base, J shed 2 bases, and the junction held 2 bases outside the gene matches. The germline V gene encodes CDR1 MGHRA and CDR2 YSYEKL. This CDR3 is CASSQGDRTYEQYF. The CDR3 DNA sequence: TGCGCCAGCAGCCAAGGGGACAGAACCTACGAGCAGTACTTC.

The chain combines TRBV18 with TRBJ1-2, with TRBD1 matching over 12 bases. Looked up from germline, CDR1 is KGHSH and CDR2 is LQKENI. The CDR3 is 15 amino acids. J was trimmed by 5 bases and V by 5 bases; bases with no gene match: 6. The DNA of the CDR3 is TGTGCCAGCTCATTGGGACAGGGGGCTGAGTATGGCTACACCTTC. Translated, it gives CASSLGQGAEYGYTF.

CDR3 coding DNA: TGTGCCTGGATCAGGACGGGGAACACTGAAGCTTTCTTT. Protein: CAWIRTGNTEAFF. The gene calls are TRBV30 and TRBJ1-1; no clear D gene. Trimming stripped 4 bases from V and 1 base from J, with 10 bases between. Germline lookup yields CDR1 GTSNPN and CDR2 SVGIG (reference sequence). The CDR3 runs 13 residues.

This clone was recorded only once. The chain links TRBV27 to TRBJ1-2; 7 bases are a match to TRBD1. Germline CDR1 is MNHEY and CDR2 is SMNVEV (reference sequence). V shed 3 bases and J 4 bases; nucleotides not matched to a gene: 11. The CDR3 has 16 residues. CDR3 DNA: TGTGCCAGCAGTTTGACAGGGAAAGGCGGGAGCTATGGCTACACCTTC. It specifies CASSLTGKGGSYGYTF.

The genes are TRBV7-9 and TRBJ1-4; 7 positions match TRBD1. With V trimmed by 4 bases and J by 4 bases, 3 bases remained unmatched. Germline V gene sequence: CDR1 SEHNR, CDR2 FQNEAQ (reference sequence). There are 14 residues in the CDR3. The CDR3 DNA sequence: TGTGCCAGCAGCTCACAGGGGTATAATGAAAAACTGTTTTTT. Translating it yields CASSSQGYNEKLFF.

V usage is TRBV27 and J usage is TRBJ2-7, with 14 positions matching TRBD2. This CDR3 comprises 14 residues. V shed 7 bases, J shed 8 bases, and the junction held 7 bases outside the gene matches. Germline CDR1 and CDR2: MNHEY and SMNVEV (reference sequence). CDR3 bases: TGTGCCAGCAAGGATGGGACTAGCGGGAGAAAGCAGTACTTC. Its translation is CASKDGTSGRKQYF.

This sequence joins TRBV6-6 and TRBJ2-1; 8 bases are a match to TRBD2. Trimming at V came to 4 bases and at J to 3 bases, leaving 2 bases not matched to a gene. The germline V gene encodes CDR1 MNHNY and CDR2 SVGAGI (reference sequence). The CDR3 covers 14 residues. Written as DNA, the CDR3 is TGTGCCAGCAGTTCCGGGACTAGCTACAATGAGCAGTTCTTC. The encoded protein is CASSSGTSYNEQFF.

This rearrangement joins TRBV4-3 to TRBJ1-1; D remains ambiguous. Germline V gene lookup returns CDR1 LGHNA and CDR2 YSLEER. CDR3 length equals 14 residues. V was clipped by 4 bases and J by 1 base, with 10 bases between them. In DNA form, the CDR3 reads TGCGCCAGCAGCCTCGATTCGGGGAACACTGAAGCTTTCTTT. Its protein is CASSLDSGNTEAFF.

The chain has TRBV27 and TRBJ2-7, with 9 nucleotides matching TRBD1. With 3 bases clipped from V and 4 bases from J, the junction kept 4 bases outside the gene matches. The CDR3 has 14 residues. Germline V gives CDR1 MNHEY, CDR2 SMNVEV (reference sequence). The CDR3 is CASSLGTGLYEQYF. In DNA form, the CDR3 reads TGTGCCAGCAGTTTGGGGACAGGGCTTTACGAGCAGTACTTC.

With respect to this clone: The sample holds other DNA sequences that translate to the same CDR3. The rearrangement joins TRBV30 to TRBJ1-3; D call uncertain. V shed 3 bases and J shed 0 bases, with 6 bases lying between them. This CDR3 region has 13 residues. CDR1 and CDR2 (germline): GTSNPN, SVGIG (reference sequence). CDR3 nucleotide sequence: TGTGCCTGGAGGGTCCACTCTGGAAACACCATATATTTT. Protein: CAWRVHSGNTIYF.

CDR3 in amino acids: CASSTGEVYNSPLHF. As DNA, the CDR3 is TGTGCCAGCAGTACAGGGGAAGTATATAATTCACCCCTCCACTTT. The chain combines TRBV27 with TRBJ1-6, with 7 bases fitting TRBD1. Germline V CDR1 and CDR2: MNHEY, SMNVEV (reference sequence). The length of the CDR3 is 15 residues. Germline trimming cut 5 bases from V and 4 bases from J; bases unmatched to any gene: 5.

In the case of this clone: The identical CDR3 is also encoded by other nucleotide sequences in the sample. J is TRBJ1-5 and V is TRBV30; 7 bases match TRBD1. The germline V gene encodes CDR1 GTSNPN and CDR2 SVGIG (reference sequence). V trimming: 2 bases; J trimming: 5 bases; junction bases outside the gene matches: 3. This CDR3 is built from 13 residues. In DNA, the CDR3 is TGTGCCTGGAGTCGCAGGGGGGATCAGCCCCAGCATTTT. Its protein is CAWSRRGDQPQHF.

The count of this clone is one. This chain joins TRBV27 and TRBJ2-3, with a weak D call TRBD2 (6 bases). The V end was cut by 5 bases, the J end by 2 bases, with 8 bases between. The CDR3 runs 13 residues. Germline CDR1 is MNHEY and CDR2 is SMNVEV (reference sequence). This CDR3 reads CASSRDSTDTQYF. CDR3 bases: TGTGCCAGCAGTCGGGACTCCACAGATACGCAGTATTTT.

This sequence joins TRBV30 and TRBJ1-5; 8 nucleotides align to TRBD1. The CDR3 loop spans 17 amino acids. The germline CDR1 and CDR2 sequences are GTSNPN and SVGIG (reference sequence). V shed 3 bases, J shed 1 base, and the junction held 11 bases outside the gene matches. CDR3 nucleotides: TGTGCCTGGAGCGCTGGACAGGGACCTTGGAGCAATCAGCCCCAGCATTTT. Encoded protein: CAWSAGQGPWSNQPQHF.

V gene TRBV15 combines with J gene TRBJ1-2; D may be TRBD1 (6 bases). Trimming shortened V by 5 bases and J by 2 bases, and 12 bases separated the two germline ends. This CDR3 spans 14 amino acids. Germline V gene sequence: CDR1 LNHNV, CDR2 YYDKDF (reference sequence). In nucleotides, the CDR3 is TGTGCCACCAGCGTCCGGGACATCAACTATGGCTACACCTTC. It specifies CATSVRDINYGYTF.

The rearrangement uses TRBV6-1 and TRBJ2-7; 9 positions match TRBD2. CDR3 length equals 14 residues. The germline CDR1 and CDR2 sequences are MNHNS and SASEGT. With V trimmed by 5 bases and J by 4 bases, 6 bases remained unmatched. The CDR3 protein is CASSTGTSTYEQYF. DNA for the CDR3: TGTGCCAGCAGTACCGGGACTAGCACTTACGAGCAGTACTTC.

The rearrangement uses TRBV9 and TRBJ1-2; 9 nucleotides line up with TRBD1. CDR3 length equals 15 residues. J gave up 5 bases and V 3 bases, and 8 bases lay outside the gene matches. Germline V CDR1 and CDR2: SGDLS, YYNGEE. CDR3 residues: CASSGQGGASYGYTF. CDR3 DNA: TGTGCCAGCAGCGGACAGGGGGGCGCCTCTTATGGCTACACCTTC. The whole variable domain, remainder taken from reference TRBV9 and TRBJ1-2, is DSGVTQTPKHLITATGQRVTLRCSPRSGDLSVYWYQQSLDQGLQFLIQYYNGEERAKGNILERFSAQQFPDLHSELNLSSLELGDSALYFCASSGQGGASYGYTFGSGTRLTVV.